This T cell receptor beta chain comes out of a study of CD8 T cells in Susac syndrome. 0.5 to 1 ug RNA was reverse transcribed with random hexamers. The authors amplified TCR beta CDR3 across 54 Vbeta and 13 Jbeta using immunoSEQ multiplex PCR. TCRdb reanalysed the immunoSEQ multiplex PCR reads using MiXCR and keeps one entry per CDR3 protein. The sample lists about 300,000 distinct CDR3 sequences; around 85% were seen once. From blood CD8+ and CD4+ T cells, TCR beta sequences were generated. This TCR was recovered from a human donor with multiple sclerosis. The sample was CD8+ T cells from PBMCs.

Here the CDR3 reads CASSLFRGRGEQFF. The DNA for the CDR3 is TGTGCCAGCAGTTTATTCCGCGGGAGAGGTGAGCAGTTCTTC. V gene TRBV27 combines with J gene TRBJ2-1; 7 bases agree with TRBD2. This CDR3 contains 14 residues. Germline lookup yields CDR1 MNHEY and CDR2 SMNVEV (reference sequence). V dropped 1 base and J dropped 9; count of bases not matched to a gene: 6.